The rows below give T cell receptor beta chains drawn from one sample of a study of regulatory T cells in long-lasting Graves disease. TCRdb processed the multiplex PCR reads anew with MiXCR; each CDR3 protein has one entry. The table has some 250,000 distinct CDR3 sequences, roughly 21% seen once. Sequences were derived from peripheral blood mononuclear cells (PBMCs), sampled at new diagnosis, from a patient treated with antithyroid drugs. The receptors originated from a female donor with Graves disease. Both conserved end residues are part of each CDR3. D genes are given only for firm matches. Not all rows give a size; the values are once, few, many and, for expanded clones, a class.

v_call	j_call	clone_size	d_call	cdr3_aa	cdr3_nt
TRBV2	TRBJ2-1	NA	NA	CASSLSGIYNEQFF	TGTGCCAGCAGTTTGTCAGGGATCTACAATGAGCAGTTCTTC
TRBV18	TRBJ1-1	few	NA	CASSPQGDTDTEAFF	TGTGCCAGCTCACCACAAGGAGACACCGACACTGAAGCTTTCTTT
TRBV28	TRBJ2-3	NA	TRBD1	CASSQIKGQDADTQYF	TGTGCCAGCAGTCAAATTAAAGGACAGGACGCAGATACGCAGTATTTT
TRBV20-1	TRBJ2-2	many	NA	CSARDSRPGGGELFF	TGCAGTGCTAGAGATTCCCGACCTGGGGGCGGGGAGCTGTTTTTT
TRBV7-2	TRBJ2-7	many	TRBD2	CASSLDREGSEQYF	TGTGCCAGCAGCTTAGATCGGGAGGGCAGCGAGCAGTACTTC
TRBV11-2	TRBJ2-6	many	NA	CASSLEDVSYGANVLTF	TGTGCCAGCAGCTTAGAAGACGTCTCATACGGGGCCAACGTCCTGACTTTC
TRBV5-4	TRBJ2-3	NA	NA	CASSLKINEADTQYF	TGTGCCAGCAGCTTGAAAATTAATGAAGCAGATACGCAGTATTTT
TRBV28	TRBJ1-4	few	TRBD1	CASGLADRVIEKLFF	TGTGCCAGCGGTTTAGCCGACAGGGTTATTGAAAAACTGTTTTTT
TRBV7-9	TRBJ1-1	once	NA	CASSPMVHENTEAFF	TGTGCCAGCAGCCCGATGGTCCATGAAAACACTGAAGCTTTCTTT
TRBV5-6	TRBJ2-5	many	TRBD1	CASSTPGQGQETQYF	TGTGCCAGCAGCACCCCGGGACAGGGCCAAGAGACCCAGTACTTC